These T cell receptor beta chains were read from a single sample in a study of T-cell memory formation after mild COVID-19. TCRdb analysed the 5' RACE reads with MiXCR anew, one entry per CDR3 protein. The sample carries 550,000 to 600,000 distinct CDR3 sequences, about 20% recorded once. The source material was PBMCs or a T cell subset sorted from them (not recorded which). Every receptor here comes from an adult woman who had mild COVID-19 (a few samples of this study predate the infection). Cell type and time point are not known. Each CDR3 is given with its conserved first and last residue. The D gene is left open where the match is weak. Clone size is stated in some rows and not others, as once, few, many or a class when expanded.

>TRBJ2-7|.|few|TRBV20-1
TGCAGTGCTAGGTGGGGCAGGGGATACGAGCAGTACTTC
CSARWGRGYEQYF
>TRBJ1-1|.|many|TRBV5-1
TGCGCCAGCAGCCCCTCAGGCCTCAACACTGAAGCTTTCTTT
CASSPSGLNTEAFF
>TRBJ1-2|.|.|TRBV5-6
TGTGCCAGCAGCTTGCGGCAGCTCTCCTACTATGGCTACACCTTC
CASSLRQLSYYGYTF
>TRBJ2-5|.|.|TRBV29-1
TGCAGCGCAGGACCCCGACAAGAGACCCAGTACTTC
CSAGPRQETQYF
>TRBJ1-1|.|few|TRBV10-3
TGTGCCATCAGTGTGAAAGGTGGGGATGAAGCTTTCTTT
CAISVKGGDEAFF
>TRBJ2-1|.|few|TRBV6-1
TGTGCCAGCCTGGACATAGTTGAGCAGTTCTTC
CASLDIVEQFF
>TRBJ2-2|TRBD1|few|TRBV7-6
TGTGCCAGCAGGGAATCCGGGACAGGGAACGGGGAGCTGTTTTTT
CASRESGTGNGELFF
>TRBJ2-5|.|.|TRBV24-1
TGTGCCACCAAGTCAGATCAAGAGACCCAGTACTTC
CATKSDQETQYF
>TRBJ2-3|TRBD2|few|TRBV24-1
TGTGCCACCGGCTCGGGACTAGCGGACACAGATACGCAGTATTTT
CATGSGLADTDTQYF
>TRBJ2-1|.|few|TRBV6-2/TRBV6-3
TGTGCCAGCAGTTCACCGTCCGGAACCACCCTCTACAATGAGCAGTTCTTC
CASSSPSGTTLYNEQFF
>TRBJ2-1|.|.|TRBV6-2/TRBV6-3
TGTGCCAGCAGTCCCATACGAGGCTTCTACAATGAGCAGTTCTTC
CASSPIRGFYNEQFF
>TRBJ1-1|TRBD1|.|TRBV7-2
TGTGCCAGCAGCTTAGGGGACAGGGGGCCGAACACTGAAGCTTTCTTT
CASSLGDRGPNTEAFF
>TRBJ2-5|TRBD1|.|TRBV7-9
TGTGCCAGCACAGTACAGGGGGCCGAGACCCAGTACTTC
CASTVQGAETQYF
>TRBJ2-5|TRBD2|.|TRBV29-1
TGCAGCGTGGGGGTAGCGGGGGGCCCGGAGACCCAGTACTTC
CSVGVAGGPETQYF
>TRBJ2-7|.|.|TRBV29-1
TGCAGCGTTGCGGCCTACACGAGCTACGAGCAGTACTTC
CSVAAYTSYEQYF
>TRBJ2-7|.|.|TRBV6-6
TGTGCCAGCAGTTACTCGGACGGATTCTTCTACGAGCAGTACTTC
CASSYSDGFFYEQYF
>TRBJ2-3|.|many|TRBV7-9
TGTGCCAGCAGCTCCAGGGGAGATACGCAGTATTTT
CASSSRGDTQYF
>TRBJ2-5|.|many|TRBV11-2
TGTGCCAGCAGCTCTGAGACCCAGTACTTC
CASSSETQYF
>TRBJ1-2|.|few|TRBV11-3
TGTGCCAGCAGCCCCCCTGGGGGCGATGGCTACACCTTC
CASSPPGGDGYTF
>TRBJ2-2|.|.|TRBV9
TGTGCCAGCAGCCCCCTAAGGGCGAGGGGGACCGGGGAGCTGTTTTTT
CASSPLRARGTGELFF
>TRBJ1-3|.|few|TRBV15
TGTGCCACCAGCAGAAAGGGGGGGCCCCGCTCTGGAAACACCATATATTTT
CATSRKGGPRSGNTIYF
>TRBJ2-7|TRBD1|.|TRBV20-1
TGCAGTGCTCGACAGGGTAACTACGAGCAGTACTTC
CSARQGNYEQYF
>TRBJ1-4|TRBD1|few|TRBV29-1
TGCAGCGTAGCCGGGACAGGGTCAACTAATGAAAAACTGTTTTTT
CSVAGTGSTNEKLFF
>TRBJ2-1|TRBD1|.|TRBV3-1
TGTGCCAGCAGCCAAGCCCAGGGGGCGAATGAGCAGTTCTTC
CASSQAQGANEQFF
>TRBJ1-2|.|.|TRBV24-1
TGTGCCACCAGTGATTATGGAAACTATGGCTACACCTTC
CATSDYGNYGYTF
>TRBJ2-7|.|.|TRBV20-1
TGCAGTGCTAGACCTGTGGGAGTAAACGAGCAGTACTTC
CSARPVGVNEQYF
>TRBJ1-6|.|.|TRBV11-2
TGTGCCAGCAGCTTAAATCCGGATTCACCCCTCCACTTT
CASSLNPDSPLHF
>TRBJ1-5|.|few|TRBV19
TGTGCCAGTAAGCGGGGTGGCAATCAGCCCCAGCATTTT
CASKRGGNQPQHF
>TRBJ2-3|TRBD1|.|TRBV2
TGTGCCAGCAAAACCCAGGGGGCAACAGATACGCAGTATTTT
CASKTQGATDTQYF
>TRBJ1-2|.|few|TRBV5-1
TGCGCCAGCAGCTTGGTCGAGGGGCCCACCCATGGCTACACCTTC
CASSLVEGPTHGYTF
>TRBJ2-3|TRBD2|many|TRBV7-6
TGTGCCAGCAGCACCCGTCAGGGAGGGCCCACAGATACGCAGTATTTT
CASSTRQGGPTDTQYF
>TRBJ1-3|.|.|TRBV12-3/TRBV12-4
TGTGCCAGCAGTTATGTAGACAGCGTGATACGGGGCACCATATATTTT
CASSYVDSVIRGTIYF
>TRBJ2-1|.|.|TRBV30
TGTGCCTGGAGGCGGCAGGGCTCCTACAATGAGCAGTTCTTC
CAWRRQGSYNEQFF
>TRBJ1-3|TRBD1|.|TRBV20-1
TGCAGTGCTCCAACAGGGGCTGGAAACACCATATATTTT
CSAPTGAGNTIYF
>TRBJ2-3|.|few|TRBV24-1
TGTGCCACCAGTGATTTTTACAGGTCAGATACGCAGTATTTT
CATSDFYRSDTQYF
>TRBJ1-2|.|.|TRBV15
TGTGCCACCAGCAGCAGCTCGGAGGGTTATGGCTACACCTTC
CATSSSSEGYGYTF
>TRBJ2-1|TRBD2|.|TRBV14
TGTGCCAGCAGCCAAGAAGCTAGCGGGGGGCTATCCTACAATGAGCAGTTCTTC
CASSQEASGGLSYNEQFF
>TRBJ2-2|TRBD1|.|TRBV11-2
TGTGCCAGCAGCCCTCGACAGGGGTGGTACACCGGGGAGCTGTTTTTT
CASSPRQGWYTGELFF
>TRBJ2-2|TRBD1|few|TRBV12-3/TRBV12-4
TGTGCCAGCAGGCAGGGACAGGGCAACACCGGGGAGCTGTTTTTT
CASRQGQGNTGELFF
>TRBJ2-7|TRBD2|.|TRBV6-5
TGTGCCAGCAGTGTGACTAGCGGGATAATAGCCTACGAGCAGTACTTC
CASSVTSGIIAYEQYF
>TRBJ2-3|TRBD2|few|TRBV7-6
TGTGCCAGCAGCGGATATAGCGGGAAGGATCCAGATACGCAGTATTTT
CASSGYSGKDPDTQYF
>TRBJ2-3|TRBD2|few|TRBV6-5
TGTGCCAGCAGGCAACCGGGGGGAACAGATACGCAGTATTTT
CASRQPGGTDTQYF
>TRBJ2-7|TRBD1|few|TRBV7-9
TGTGCCAGCAGCTTACGGACAGGGGGCAGAAAGGGGTACGAGCAGTACTTC
CASSLRTGGRKGYEQYF
>TRBJ1-3|.|.|TRBV21-1
TGTGCCAGCAGCAAAGCTCGAGGACAGGCAAGAAACACCATATATTTT
CASSKARGQARNTIYF
>TRBJ2-1|TRBD1|few|TRBV7-2
TGTGCCAGTACGGGACAGAACAACAATGAGCAGTTCTTC
CASTGQNNNEQFF